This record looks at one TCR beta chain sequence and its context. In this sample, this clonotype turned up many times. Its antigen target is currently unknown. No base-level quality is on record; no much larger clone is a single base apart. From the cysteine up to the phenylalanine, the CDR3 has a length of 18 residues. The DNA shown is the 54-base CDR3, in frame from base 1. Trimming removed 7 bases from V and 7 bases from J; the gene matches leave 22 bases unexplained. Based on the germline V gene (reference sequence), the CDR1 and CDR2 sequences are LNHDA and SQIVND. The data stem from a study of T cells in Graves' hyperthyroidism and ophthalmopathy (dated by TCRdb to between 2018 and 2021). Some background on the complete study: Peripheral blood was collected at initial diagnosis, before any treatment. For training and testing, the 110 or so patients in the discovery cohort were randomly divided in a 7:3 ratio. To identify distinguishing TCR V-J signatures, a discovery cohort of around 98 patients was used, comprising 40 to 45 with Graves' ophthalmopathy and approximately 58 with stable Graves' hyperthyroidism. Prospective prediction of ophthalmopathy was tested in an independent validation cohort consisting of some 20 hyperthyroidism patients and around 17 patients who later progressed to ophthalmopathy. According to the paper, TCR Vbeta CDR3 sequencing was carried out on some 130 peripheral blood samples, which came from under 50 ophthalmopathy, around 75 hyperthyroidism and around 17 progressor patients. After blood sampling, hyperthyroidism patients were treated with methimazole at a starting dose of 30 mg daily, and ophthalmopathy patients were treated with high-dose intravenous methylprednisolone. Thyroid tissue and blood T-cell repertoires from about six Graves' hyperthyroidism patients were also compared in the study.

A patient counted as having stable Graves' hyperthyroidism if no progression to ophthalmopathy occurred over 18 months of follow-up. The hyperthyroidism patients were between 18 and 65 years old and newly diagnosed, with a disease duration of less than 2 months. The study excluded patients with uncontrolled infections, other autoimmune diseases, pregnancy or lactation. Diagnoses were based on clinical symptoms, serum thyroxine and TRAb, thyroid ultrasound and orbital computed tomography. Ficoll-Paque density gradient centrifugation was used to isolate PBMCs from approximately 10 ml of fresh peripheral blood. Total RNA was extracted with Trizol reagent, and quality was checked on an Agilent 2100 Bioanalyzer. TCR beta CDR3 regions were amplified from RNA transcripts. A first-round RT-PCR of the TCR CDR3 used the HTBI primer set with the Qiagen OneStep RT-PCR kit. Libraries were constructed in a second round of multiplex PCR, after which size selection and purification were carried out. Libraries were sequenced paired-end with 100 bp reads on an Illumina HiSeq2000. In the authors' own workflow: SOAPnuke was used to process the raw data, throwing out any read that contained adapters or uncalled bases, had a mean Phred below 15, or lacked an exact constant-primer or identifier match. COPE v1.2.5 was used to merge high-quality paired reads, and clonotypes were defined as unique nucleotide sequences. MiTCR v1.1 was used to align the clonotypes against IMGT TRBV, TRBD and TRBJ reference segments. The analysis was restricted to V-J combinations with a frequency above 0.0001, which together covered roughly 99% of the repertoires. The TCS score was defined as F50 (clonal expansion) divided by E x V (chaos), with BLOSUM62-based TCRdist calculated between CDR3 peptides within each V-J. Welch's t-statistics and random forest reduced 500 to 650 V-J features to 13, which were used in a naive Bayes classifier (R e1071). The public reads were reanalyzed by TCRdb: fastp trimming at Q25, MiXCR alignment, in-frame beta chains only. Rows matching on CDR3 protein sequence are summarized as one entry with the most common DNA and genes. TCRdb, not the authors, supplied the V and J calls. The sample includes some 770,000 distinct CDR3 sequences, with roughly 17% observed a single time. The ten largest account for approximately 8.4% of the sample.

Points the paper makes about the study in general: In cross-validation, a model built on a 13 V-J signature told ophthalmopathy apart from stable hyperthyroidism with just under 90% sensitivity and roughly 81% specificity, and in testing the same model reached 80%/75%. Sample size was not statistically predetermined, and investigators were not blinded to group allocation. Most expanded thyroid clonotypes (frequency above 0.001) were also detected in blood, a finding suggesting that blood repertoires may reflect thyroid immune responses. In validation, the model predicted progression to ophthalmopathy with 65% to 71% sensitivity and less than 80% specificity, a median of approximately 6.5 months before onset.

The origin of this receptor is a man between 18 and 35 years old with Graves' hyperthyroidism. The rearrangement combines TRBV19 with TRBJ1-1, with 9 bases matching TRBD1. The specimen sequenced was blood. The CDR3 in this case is CASTPPPGQGPVLNEAFF. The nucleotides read TGTGCCAGTACCCCCCCACCGGGACAGGGCCCTGTATTGAATGAAGCTTTCTTT.